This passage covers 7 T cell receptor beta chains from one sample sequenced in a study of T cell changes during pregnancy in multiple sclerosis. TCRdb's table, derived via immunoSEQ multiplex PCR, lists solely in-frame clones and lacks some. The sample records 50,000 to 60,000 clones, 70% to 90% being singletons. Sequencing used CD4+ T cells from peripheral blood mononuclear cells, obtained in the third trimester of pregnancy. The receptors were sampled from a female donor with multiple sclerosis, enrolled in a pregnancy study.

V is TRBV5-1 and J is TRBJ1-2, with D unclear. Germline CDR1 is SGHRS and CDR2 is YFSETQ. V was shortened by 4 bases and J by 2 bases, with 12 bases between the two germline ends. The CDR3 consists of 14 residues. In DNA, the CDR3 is TGCGCCAGCAGCCCCGGCACAGAGAACTATGGCTACACCTTC. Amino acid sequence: CASSPGTENYGYTF.

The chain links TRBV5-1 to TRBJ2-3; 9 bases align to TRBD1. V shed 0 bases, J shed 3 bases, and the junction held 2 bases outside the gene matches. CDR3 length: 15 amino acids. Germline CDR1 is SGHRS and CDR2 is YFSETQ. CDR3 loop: CASSLGDRVTDTQYF. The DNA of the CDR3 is TGCGCCAGCAGCTTGGGGGACAGGGTGACAGATACGCAGTATTTT.

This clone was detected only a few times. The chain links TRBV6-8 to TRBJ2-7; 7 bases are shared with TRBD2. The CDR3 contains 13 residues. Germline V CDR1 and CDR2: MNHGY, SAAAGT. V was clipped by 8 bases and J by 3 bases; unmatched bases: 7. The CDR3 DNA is TGTGCCAGCCGCGGTCGCGGGAGCTACGAGCAGTACTTC. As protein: CASRGRGSYEQYF.

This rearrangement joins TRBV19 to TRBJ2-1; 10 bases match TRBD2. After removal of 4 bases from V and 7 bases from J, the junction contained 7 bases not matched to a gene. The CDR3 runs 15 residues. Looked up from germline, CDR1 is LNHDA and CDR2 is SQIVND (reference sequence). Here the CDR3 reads CASSTPSGRLNEQFF. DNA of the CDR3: TGTGCCAGTAGTACCCCTAGCGGGAGACTAAATGAGCAGTTCTTC.

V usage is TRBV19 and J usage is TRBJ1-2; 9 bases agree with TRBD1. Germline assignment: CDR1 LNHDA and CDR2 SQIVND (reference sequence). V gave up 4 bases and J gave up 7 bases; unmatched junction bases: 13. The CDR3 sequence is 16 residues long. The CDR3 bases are TGTGCCAGTAGTAGCACAGGGGGCGTTCATCCCTTTGGCTACACCTTC. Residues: CASSSTGGVHPFGYTF. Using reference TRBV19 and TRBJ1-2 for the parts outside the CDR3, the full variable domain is DGGITQSPKYLFRKEGQNVTLSCEQNLNHDAMYWYRQDPGQGLRLIYYSQIVNDFQKGDIAEGYSVSREKKESFPLTVTSAQKNPTAFYLCASSSTGGVHPFGYTFGSGTRLTVV.

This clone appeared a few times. CDR3: CASSILTSGGETQYF. CDR3 sequence (DNA): TGTGCCAGTAGTATCCTGACTAGCGGGGGAGAGACCCAGTACTTC. The rearrangement links TRBV19 to TRBJ2-5; TRBD2 aligns across 12 bases. The germline CDR1 and CDR2 sequences are LNHDA and SQIVND (reference sequence). Trimming removed 3 bases from V and 4 bases from J; junction bases left unmatched: 3. The length of the CDR3 is 15 residues.

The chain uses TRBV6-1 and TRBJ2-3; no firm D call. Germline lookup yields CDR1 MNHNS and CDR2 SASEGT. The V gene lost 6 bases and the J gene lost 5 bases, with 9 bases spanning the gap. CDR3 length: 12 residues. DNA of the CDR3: TGTGCCAGCAGATTGACTGAAGATACGCAGTATTTT. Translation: CASRLTEDTQYF.